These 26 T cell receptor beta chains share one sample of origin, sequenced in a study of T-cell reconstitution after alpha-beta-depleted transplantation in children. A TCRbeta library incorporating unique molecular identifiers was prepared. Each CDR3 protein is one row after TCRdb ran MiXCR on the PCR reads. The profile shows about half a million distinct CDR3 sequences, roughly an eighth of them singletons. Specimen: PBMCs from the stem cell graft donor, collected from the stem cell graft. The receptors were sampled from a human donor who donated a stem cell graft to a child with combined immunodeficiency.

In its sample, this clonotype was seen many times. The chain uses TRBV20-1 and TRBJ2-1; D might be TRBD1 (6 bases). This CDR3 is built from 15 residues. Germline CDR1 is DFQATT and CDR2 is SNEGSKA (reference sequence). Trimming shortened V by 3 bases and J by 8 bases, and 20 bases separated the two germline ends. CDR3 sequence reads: CSASSGAGVWHEQFF. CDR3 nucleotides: TGCAGTGCTAGCTCCGGGGCAGGGGTATGGCATGAGCAGTTCTTC.

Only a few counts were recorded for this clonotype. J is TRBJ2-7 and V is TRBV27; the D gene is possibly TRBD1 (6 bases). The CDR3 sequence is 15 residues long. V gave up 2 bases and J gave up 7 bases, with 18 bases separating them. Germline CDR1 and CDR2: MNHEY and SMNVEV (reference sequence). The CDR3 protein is CASSLGTFNIREQYF. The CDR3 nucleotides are TGTGCCAGCAGTTTAGGGACATTTAACATCCGTGAGCAGTACTTC.

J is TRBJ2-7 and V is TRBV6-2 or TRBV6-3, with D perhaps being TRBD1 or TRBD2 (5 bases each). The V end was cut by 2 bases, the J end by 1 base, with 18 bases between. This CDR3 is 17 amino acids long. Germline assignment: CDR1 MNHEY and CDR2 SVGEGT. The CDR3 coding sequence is TGTGCCAGCAGTTACCCGAGCCCTGGGGGAAAGTCCTACGAGCAGTACTTC. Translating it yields CASSYPSPGGKSYEQYF.

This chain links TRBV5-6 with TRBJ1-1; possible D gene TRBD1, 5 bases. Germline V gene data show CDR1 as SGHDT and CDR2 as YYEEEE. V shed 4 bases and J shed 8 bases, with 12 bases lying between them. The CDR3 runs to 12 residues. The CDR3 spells CASSLDGQEAFF. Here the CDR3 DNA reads TGTGCCAGCAGCCTGGACGGACAAGAAGCTTTCTTT.

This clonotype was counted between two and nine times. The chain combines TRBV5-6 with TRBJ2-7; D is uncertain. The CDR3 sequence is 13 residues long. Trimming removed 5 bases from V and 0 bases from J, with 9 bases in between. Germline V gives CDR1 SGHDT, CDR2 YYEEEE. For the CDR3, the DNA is TGTGCCAGCAGTAAAACCTACTCCTACGAGCAGTACTTC. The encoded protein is CASSKTYSYEQYF.

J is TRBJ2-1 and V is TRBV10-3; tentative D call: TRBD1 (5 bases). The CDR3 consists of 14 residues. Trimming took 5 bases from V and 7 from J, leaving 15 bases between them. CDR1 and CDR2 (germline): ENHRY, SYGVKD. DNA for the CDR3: TGTGCCATCAGTTTCTCAGGGTTGGGGAATGAGCAGTTCTTC. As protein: CAISFSGLGNEQFF.

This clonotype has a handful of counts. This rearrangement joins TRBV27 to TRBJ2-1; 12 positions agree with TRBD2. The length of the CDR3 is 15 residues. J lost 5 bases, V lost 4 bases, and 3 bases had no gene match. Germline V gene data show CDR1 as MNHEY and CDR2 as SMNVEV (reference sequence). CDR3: CASSSRLAGDNEQFF. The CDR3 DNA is TGTGCCAGCAGTTCGAGACTAGCGGGGGACAATGAGCAGTTCTTC.

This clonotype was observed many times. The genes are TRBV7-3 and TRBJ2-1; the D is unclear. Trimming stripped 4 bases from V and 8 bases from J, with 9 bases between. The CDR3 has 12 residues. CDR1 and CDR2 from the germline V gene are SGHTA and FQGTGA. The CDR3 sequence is CASSSSPHEQFF. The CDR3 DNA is TGTGCCAGCAGCTCTAGTCCGCATGAGCAGTTCTTC.

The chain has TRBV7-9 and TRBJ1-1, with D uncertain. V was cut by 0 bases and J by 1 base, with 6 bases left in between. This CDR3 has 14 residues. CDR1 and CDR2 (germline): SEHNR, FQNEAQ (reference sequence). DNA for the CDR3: TGTGCCAGCAGCTTAGCCTCTGGGAACACTGAAGCTTTCTTT. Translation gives CASSLASGNTEAFF.

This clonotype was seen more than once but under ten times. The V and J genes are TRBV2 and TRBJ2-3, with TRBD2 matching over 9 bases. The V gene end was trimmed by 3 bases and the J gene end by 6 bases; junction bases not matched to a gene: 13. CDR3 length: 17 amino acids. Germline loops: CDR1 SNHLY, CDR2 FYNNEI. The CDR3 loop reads CASSDNPGLAGPDTQYF. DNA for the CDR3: TGTGCCAGCAGTGATAACCCGGGACTAGCCGGCCCCGATACGCAGTATTTT.

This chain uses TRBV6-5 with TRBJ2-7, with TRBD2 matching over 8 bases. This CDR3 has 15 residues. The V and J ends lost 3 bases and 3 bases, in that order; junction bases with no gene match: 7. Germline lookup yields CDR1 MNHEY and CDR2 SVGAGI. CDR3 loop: CASSYTAGAIYEQYF. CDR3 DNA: TGTGCCAGCAGTTATACAGCGGGAGCCATCTACGAGCAGTACTTC.

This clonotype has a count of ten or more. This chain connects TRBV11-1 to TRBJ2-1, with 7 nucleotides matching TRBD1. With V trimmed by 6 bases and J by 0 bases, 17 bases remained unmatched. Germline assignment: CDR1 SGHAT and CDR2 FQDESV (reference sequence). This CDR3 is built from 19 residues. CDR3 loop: CASRPSGTESGSSYNEQFF. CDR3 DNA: TGTGCCAGCAGACCTTCCGGGACAGAGAGTGGAAGCTCCTACAATGAGCAGTTCTTC.

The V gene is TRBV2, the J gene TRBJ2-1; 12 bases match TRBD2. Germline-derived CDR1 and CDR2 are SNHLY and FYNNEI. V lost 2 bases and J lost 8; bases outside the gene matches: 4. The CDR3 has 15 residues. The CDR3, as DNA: TGTGCCAGCAGTGAACTAGCGGGGGGGACAGATGAGCAGTTCTTC. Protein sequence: CASSELAGGTDEQFF. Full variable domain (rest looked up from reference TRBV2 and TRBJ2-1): EPEVTQTPSHQVTQMGQEVILRCVPISNHLYFYWYRQILGQKVEFLVSFYNNEISEKSEIFDDQFSVERPDGSNFTLKIRSTKLEDSAMYFCASSELAGGTDEQFFGPGTRLTVL.

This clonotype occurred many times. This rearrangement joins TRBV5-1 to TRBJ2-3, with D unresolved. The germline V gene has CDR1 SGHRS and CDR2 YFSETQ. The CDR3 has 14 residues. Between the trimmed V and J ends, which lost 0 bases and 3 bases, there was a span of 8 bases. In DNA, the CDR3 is TGCGCCAGCAGCTTGGACGGCCCAACAGATACGCAGTATTTT. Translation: CASSLDGPTDTQYF.

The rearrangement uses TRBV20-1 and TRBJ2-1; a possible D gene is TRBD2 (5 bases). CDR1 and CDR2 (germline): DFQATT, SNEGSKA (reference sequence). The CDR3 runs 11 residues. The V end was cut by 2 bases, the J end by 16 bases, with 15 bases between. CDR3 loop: CSARWGAMPFF. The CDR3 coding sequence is TGCAGTGCTAGATGGGGAGCGATGCCCTTCTTC.

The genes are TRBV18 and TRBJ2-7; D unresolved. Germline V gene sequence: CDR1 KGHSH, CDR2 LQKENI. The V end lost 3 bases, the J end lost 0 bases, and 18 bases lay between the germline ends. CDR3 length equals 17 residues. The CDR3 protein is CASSPMRVGQISYEQYF. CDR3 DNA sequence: TGTGCCAGCTCACCCATGCGAGTTGGTCAGATCTCCTACGAGCAGTACTTC.

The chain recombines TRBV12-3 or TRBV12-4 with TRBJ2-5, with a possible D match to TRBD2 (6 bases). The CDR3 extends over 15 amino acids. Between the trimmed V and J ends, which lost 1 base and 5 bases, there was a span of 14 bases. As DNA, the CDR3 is TGTGCCAGCAGTTTAGGGGAGAGGGCGGGGGAGACCCAGTACTTC. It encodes CASSLGERAGETQYF.

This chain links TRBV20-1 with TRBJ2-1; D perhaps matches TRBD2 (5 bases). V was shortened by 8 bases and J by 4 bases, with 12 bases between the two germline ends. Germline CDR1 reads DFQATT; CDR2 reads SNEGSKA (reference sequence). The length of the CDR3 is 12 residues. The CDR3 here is CSLDGEYNEQFF. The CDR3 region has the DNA TGCAGTCTGGACGGGGAATACAATGAGCAGTTCTTC.

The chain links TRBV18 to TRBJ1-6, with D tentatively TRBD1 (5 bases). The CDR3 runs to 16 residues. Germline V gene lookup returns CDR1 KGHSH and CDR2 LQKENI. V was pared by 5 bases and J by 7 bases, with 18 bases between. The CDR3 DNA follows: TGTGCCAGCTCAATCTCCGGGGACGGGAAAAATTCACCCCTCCACTTT. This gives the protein CASSISGDGKNSPLHF.

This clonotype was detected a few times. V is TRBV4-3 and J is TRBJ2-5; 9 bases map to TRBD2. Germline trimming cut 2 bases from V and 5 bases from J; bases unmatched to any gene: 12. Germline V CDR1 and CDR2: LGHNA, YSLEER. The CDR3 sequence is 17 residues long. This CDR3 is CASSQHGGLAGLETQYF. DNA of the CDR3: TGCGCCAGCAGCCAACATGGCGGGCTAGCGGGACTGGAGACCCAGTACTTC.

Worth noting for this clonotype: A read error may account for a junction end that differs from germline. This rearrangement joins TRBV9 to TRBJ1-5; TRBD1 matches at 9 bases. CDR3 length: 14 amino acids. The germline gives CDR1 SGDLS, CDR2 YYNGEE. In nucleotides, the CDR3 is TGTGCCAGCAGCGGTGGGACAGGGAATCGGCCCCAGCATTTT. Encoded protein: CASSGGTGNRPQHF.

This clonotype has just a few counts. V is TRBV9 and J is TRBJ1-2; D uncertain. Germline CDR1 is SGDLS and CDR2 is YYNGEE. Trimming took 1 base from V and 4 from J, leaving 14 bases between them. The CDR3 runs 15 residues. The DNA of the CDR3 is TGTGCCAGCAGCGTAACAGACTCCTCGACCTATGGCTACACCTTC. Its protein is CASSVTDSSTYGYTF.

The CDR3 protein is CASFLPGGYEQYF. DNA of the CDR3: TGTGCCAGCTTCTTACCCGGGGGGTACGAGCAGTACTTC. The rearrangement links TRBV6-2 or TRBV6-3 to TRBJ2-7, with 7 positions matching TRBD2. CDR1 MNHEY and CDR2 SVGEGT come from the germline V gene. With V trimmed by 8 bases and J by 4 bases, 8 bases remained unmatched. CDR3 size: 13 residues.

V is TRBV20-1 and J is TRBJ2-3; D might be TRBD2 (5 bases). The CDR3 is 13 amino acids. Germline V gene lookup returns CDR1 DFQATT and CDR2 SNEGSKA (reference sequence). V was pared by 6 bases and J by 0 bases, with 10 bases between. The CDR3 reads CSAIATSTDTQYF. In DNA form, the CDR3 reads TGCAGTGCCATAGCGACTAGCACAGATACGCAGTATTTT.

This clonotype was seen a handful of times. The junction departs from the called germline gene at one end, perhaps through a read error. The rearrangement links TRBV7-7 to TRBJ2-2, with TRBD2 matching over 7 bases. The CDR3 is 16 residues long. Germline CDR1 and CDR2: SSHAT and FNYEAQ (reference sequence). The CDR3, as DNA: TGTGCTAGCAGCTTAGAAGCGGGGAGAAACACCGGGGAGCTGTTTTTT. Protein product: CASSLEAGRNTGELFF.

CDR3 protein: CAWSVWGLYEQFF. Written as DNA, the CDR3 is TGTGCCTGGAGTGTATGGGGTTTATATGAGCAGTTCTTC. The J gene is TRBJ2-1, the V gene TRBV30; no clear D. With 0 bases removed from V and 8 bases from J, the gap between germline ends came to 11 bases. The germline V gene has CDR1 GTSNPN and CDR2 SVGIG (reference sequence). This CDR3 has 13 amino acids.